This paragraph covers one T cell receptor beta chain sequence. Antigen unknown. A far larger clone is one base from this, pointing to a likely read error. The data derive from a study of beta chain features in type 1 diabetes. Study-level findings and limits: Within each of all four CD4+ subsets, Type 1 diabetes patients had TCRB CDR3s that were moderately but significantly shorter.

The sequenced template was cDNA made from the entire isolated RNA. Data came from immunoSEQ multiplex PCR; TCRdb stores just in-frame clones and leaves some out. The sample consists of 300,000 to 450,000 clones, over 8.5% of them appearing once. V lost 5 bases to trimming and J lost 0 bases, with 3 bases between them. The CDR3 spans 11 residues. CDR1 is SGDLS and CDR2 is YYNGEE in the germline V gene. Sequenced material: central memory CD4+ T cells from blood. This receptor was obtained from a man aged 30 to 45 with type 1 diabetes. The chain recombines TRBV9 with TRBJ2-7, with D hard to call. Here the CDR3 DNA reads TGTGCCAGCAGTCTCTCCTACGAGCAGTACTTC. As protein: CASSLSYEQYF.